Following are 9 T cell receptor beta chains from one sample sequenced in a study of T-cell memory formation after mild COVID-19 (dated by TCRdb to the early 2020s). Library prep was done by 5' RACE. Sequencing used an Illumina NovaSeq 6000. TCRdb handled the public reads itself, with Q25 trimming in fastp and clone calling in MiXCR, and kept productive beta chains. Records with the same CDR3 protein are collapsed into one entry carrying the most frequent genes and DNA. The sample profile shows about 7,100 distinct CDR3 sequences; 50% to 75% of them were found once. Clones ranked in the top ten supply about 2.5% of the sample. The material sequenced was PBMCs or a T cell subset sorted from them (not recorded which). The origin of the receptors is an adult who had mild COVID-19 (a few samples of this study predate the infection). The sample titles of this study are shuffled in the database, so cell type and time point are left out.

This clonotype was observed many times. The CDR3 loop reads CASSADSPYEQYF. CDR3 bases: TGTGCCAGCAGCGCCGACAGCCCCTACGAGCAGTACTTC. V is TRBV9 and J is TRBJ2-7; tentatively, D is TRBD1 (5 bases). CDR3 length: 13 residues. V dropped 3 bases and J dropped 2 bases, with 9 bases sitting between them. Germline-derived CDR1 and CDR2 are SGDLS and YYNGEE.

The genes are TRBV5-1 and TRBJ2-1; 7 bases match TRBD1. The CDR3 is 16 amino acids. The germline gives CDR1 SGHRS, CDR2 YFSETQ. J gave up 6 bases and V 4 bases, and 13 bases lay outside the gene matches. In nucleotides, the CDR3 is TGCGCCAGCAGCCAAACCCCAGGGGGTCGGGTCAATGAGCAGTTCTTC. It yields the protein CASSQTPGGRVNEQFF.

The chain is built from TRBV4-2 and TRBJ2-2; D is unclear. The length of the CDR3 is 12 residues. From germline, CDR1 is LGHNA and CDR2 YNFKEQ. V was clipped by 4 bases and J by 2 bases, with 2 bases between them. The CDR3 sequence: CASSLNTGELFF. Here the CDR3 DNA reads TGTGCCAGCAGCCTAAACACCGGGGAGCTGTTTTTT.

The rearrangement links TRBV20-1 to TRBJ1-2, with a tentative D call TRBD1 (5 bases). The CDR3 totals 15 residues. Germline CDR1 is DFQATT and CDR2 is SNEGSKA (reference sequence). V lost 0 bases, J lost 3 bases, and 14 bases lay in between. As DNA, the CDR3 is TGCAGTGCTAGAGATGGGGGGAGACTTCACTATGGCTACACCTTC. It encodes CSARDGGRLHYGYTF.

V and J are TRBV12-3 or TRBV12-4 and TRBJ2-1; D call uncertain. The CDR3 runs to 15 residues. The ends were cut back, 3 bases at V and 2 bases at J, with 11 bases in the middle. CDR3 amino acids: CASSLDPSAYNEQFF. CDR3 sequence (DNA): TGTGCCAGCAGTTTGGATCCCTCAGCCTACAATGAGCAGTTCTTC.

CDR3: CASSSMGEQFF. The CDR3 DNA reads as TGTGCCAGCAGTTCCATGGGGGAGCAGTTCTTC. The chain uses TRBV12-3 or TRBV12-4 and TRBJ2-1; D is unresolved. Trimming took 4 bases from V and 10 from J, leaving 8 bases between them. The CDR3 is 11 amino acids.

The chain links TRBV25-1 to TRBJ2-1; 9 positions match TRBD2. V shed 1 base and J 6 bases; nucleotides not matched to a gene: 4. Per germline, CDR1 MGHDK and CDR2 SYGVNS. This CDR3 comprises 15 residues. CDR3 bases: TGTGCCAGCAGTGAATTAGCGGGGGAGGTCAATGAGCAGTTCTTC. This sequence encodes CASSELAGEVNEQFF.

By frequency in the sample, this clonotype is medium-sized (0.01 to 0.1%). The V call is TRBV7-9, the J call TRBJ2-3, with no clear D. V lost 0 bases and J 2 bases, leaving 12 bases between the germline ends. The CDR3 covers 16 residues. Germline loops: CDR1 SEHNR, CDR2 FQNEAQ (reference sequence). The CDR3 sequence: CASSLAGFRLTDTQYF. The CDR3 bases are TGTGCCAGCAGCTTAGCGGGGTTTAGACTCACAGATACGCAGTATTTT.

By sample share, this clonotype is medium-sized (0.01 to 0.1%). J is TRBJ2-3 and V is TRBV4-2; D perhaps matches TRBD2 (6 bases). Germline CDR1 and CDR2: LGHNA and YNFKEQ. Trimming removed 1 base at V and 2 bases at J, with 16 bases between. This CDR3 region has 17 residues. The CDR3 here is CASSQVRSRENTDTQYF. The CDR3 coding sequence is TGTGCCAGCAGCCAAGTCAGGAGTCGGGAGAACACAGATACGCAGTATTTT.